Sequencing of this T cell receptor beta chain was carried out in a study of T cells after yellow fever vaccination. The V gene's germline CDR1 is SGDLS and CDR2 YYNGEE. The CDR3 is 16 amino acids. V lost 0 bases and J lost 0, with 10 bases in between. Each CDR3 protein is one row after TCRdb ran MiXCR on the 5' RACE reads. The sample lists tens of thousands of distinct CDR3 sequences, under 9.5% occurring once. This clonotype was counted between two and nine times. The target antigen is unknown. Study-wide results and limits: Any FACS-sorted repertoire could hold abundant clonotypes that contaminate it from the bulk population.

This TCR was recovered from a man between 18 and 29 years old who received the YFV17D yellow fever vaccine. This chain connects TRBV9 to TRBJ2-1; D unresolved. Here the sequenced sample was CD8+ T cells sorted from PBMCs, taken 10 to 11 days after the first yellow fever vaccination. The CDR3 loop reads CASSVDGESSYNEQFF. DNA of the CDR3: TGTGCCAGCAGCGTAGATGGCGAGAGCTCCTACAATGAGCAGTTCTTC. Complete variable domain (other parts from reference TRBV9 and TRBJ2-1): DSGVTQTPKHLITATGQRVTLRCSPRSGDLSVYWYQQSLDQGLQFLIQYYNGEERAKGNILERFSAQQFPDLHSELNLSSLELGDSALYFCASSVDGESSYNEQFFGPGTRLTVL.